These 20 T cell receptor beta chains were all obtained from the same sample, sequenced in a study of cytomegalovirus exposure and HLA in healthy donors (TCRdb year 2017). The method behind the library was the immunoSEQ multiplex PCR assay. For the multiplex PCR, a mixture combining 60 forward primers for TCR Vbeta segments and 13 reverse primers for TCR Jbeta segments was used. TCRdb holds this immuneACCESS table with in-frame rearrangements only. Some clones are missing; in checked studies, unresolved V genes explain under half, and the rest has no known cause. The sample table lists about 220,000 clones, 75% of them with a count of one. 1.8% of the sample is held by the ten biggest clonotypes. The source material was PBMCs. The receptors were gathered from a woman in her 30s in good health and CMV-seronegative.

The chain recombines TRBV5-1 with TRBJ2-7; 10 bases align to TRBD2. The V and J ends lost 0 bases and 4 bases, in that order; junction bases with no gene match: 10. The CDR3 totals 17 residues. Germline loops: CDR1 SGHRS, CDR2 YFSETQ. The CDR3 region is CASSLALAGAFMYEQYF. The CDR3 nucleotides are TGCGCCAGCAGCTTGGCGCTAGCGGGGGCCTTTATGTACGAGCAGTACTTC.

V usage is TRBV4-1 and J usage is TRBJ1-5; 7 bases map to TRBD1. CDR3 length: 15 amino acids. Germline CDR1 and CDR2: MGHRA and YSYEKL. J lost 1 base, V lost 5 bases, and 5 bases had no gene match. CDR3 in DNA: TGCGCCAGCAGCACGACAGGGCAGAGCAATCAGCCCCAGCATTTT. Translation: CASSTTGQSNQPQHF.

The V gene is TRBV5-1, the J gene TRBJ2-3; weak D call: TRBD2 (6 bases). Germline CDR1 and CDR2: SGHRS and YFSETQ. CDR3 length: 15 amino acids. Trimming removed 5 bases at V and 1 base at J, with 14 bases between. The DNA of the CDR3 is TGCGCCAGCAGACAGGAGGGGTACCGCACAGATACGCAGTATTTT. Amino acid sequence: CASRQEGYRTDTQYF.

The V call is TRBV7-2, the J call TRBJ1-1; a possible D gene is TRBD1 (5 bases). The CDR3 is 14 amino acids. In germline, CDR1 is SGHTA, CDR2 FQGNSA. The CDR3: CAIGARGGDTEAFF. The DNA of the CDR3 is TGTGCTATCGGCGCCCGGGGAGGGGACACTGAAGCTTTCTTT.

In regard to this clone: A junction end diverges from the germline sequence, so it may reflect a read error. The rearrangement links TRBV11-1 to TRBJ2-3, with 9 bases identical to TRBD2. CDR1 and CDR2 from the germline V gene are SGHAT and FQDESV (reference sequence). This CDR3 comprises 18 residues. This CDR3 reads CAISLTSHGGGAGDTQYF. CDR3 DNA sequence: TGTGCCATCAGCTTAACGTCGCATGGCGGGGGGGCCGGAGATACGCAGTATTTT.

The chain recombines TRBV16 with TRBJ2-5; TRBD1 might be the D (6 bases). Trimming left V 6 bases short and J 4 bases short, with 21 bases between. Per germline, CDR1 KGHSY and CDR2 FQNENV. There are 16 residues in the CDR3. CDR3 loop: CASSPFYRELRETQYF. The CDR3 DNA reads as TGTGCCAGCAGTCCATTTTACAGGGAGTTGAGAGAGACCCAGTACTTC.

This clone was recorded only once. The chain couples TRBV6-5 to TRBJ2-7; D is unresolved. V was pared by 5 bases and J by 0 bases, with 11 bases between. CDR1 is MNHEY, CDR2 SVGAGI, per germline. This CDR3 spans 14 amino acids. Here the CDR3 reads CASSETGYSYEQYF. CDR3 in DNA: TGTGCCAGCAGTGAGACGGGTTACTCCTACGAGCAGTACTTC.

The rearrangement uses TRBV4-1 and TRBJ2-1, with TRBD2 identical over 9 bases. In germline, CDR1 is MGHRA, CDR2 YSYEKL. V lost 1 base and J lost 5; bases outside the gene matches: 9. The length of the CDR3 is 17 residues. This CDR3 is CASSQGRARGGDNEQFF. CDR3 nucleotide sequence: TGCGCCAGCAGCCAAGGACGCGCGCGGGGGGGCGACAATGAGCAGTTCTTC.

This clone showed up just a few times. The rearrangement uses TRBV5-1 and TRBJ2-3; perhaps TRBD2 as D (6 bases). V dropped 0 bases and J dropped 4 bases, with 12 bases sitting between them. The CDR3 totals 15 residues. Germline CDR1 SGHRS, CDR2 YFSETQ. CDR3 amino acids: CASSLGRGFPDTQYF. The CDR3, as DNA: TGCGCCAGCAGCTTGGGACGGGGGTTCCCAGATACGCAGTATTTT. Together with reference TRBV5-1 and TRBJ2-3, the CDR3 gives the full variable domain: KAGVTQTPRYLIKTRGQQVTLSCSPISGHRSVSWYQQTPGQGLQFLFEYFSETQRNKGNFPGRFSGRQFSNSRSEMNVSTLELGDSALYLCASSLGRGFPDTQYFGPGTRLTVL.

J is TRBJ1-1 and V is TRBV11-3; no firm D call. The CDR3 totals 13 residues. CDR1 is SGHNT and CDR2 is YENEEA in the germline V gene. V lost 5 bases to trimming and J lost 8 bases, with 15 bases between them. CDR3 nucleotide sequence: TGTGCCAGCAGCCCCGAATACTCCGGGGAAGCTTTCTTT. It codes for CASSPEYSGEAFF.

The rearrangement links TRBV27 to TRBJ2-1; D is unresolved. The V and J ends lost 3 bases and 6 bases respectively, with 9 bases between them. CDR1 and CDR2 (germline): MNHEY, SMNVEV (reference sequence). This CDR3 has 13 amino acids. CDR3 amino acids: CASSFYTVNEQFF. In DNA form, the CDR3 reads TGTGCCAGCAGTTTTTATACAGTCAATGAGCAGTTCTTC.

The V gene is TRBV11-3, the J gene TRBJ1-4; D is possibly TRBD1 (6 bases). Germline V gives CDR1 SGHNT, CDR2 YENEEA. CDR3 length: 14 residues. Trimming left V 0 bases short and J 7 bases short, with 9 bases between. The DNA for the CDR3 is TGTGCCAGCAGCTTAGATCGGGGGGCTGAAAAACTGTTTTTT. It codes for CASSLDRGAEKLFF.

The CDR3 sequence is CASRPGTGDYEQYF. The CDR3 bases are TGTGCCAGCAGACCAGGGACAGGTGATTACGAGCAGTACTTC. The J gene is TRBJ2-7, the V gene TRBV27, with TRBD1 matching 8 bases. Looked up from germline, CDR1 is MNHEY and CDR2 is SMNVEV (reference sequence). The CDR3 is made up of 14 amino acids. V lost 6 bases, J lost 4 bases, and 8 bases stayed unmatched.

Comments on this clone: The germline gene is not matched at one end of the junction; a read error may be the cause. The chain carries TRBV7-9 and TRBJ2-3; D possibly corresponds to TRBD2 (5 bases). The CDR3 extends over 16 amino acids. CDR1 is SEHNR, CDR2 FQNEAQ, per germline (reference sequence). CDR3 loop: CSSSPWAGGWEDTQYF. The CDR3 DNA reads TGTTCCAGCAGCCCTTGGGCGGGTGGATGGGAGGATACGCAGTATTTT.

The chain employs TRBV30 and TRBJ1-1; D gene unclear. The V end lost 1 base, the J end lost 4 bases, and 10 bases lay between the germline ends. This CDR3 has 13 amino acids. CDR1 and CDR2 from the germline V gene are GTSNPN and SVGIG (reference sequence). The CDR3 DNA reads as TGTGCCTGGAGTGAAGCAGAGGGCACTGAAGCTTTCTTT. It translates to CAWSEAEGTEAFF.

The V and J genes are TRBV19 and TRBJ2-1; D is unresolved. CDR1 is LNHDA, CDR2 SQIVND, per germline (reference sequence). This CDR3 is built from 13 residues. V was clipped by 3 bases and J by 6 bases, with 9 bases between them. The CDR3 sequence: CASSIGLPNEQFF. As DNA, the CDR3 is TGTGCCAGTAGTATTGGTCTACCCAATGAGCAGTTCTTC.

V and J are TRBV4-1 and TRBJ2-3, with TRBD2 matching over 9 bases. With 1 base clipped from V and 3 bases from J, the junction kept 2 bases outside the gene matches. Germline assignment: CDR1 MGHRA and CDR2 YSYEKL. The CDR3 contains 15 residues. The CDR3 loop reads CASSQGTSATDTQYF. As DNA, the CDR3 is TGCGCCAGCAGCCAAGGGACTAGCGCTACAGATACGCAGTATTTT.

This clone was found a few times. This sequence joins TRBV4-2 and TRBJ1-4, with a weak D call TRBD1 (5 bases). Germline V CDR1 and CDR2: LGHNA, YNFKEQ. The CDR3 consists of 17 residues. Trimming took 4 bases from V and 0 from J, leaving 15 bases between them. The CDR3: CASSPILGEATNEKLFF. CDR3 nucleotide sequence: TGTGCCAGCAGCCCCATATTGGGGGAGGCAACTAATGAAAAACTGTTTTTT.

The chain combines TRBV6-1 with TRBJ1-1; tentatively, D is TRBD1 (6 bases). CDR1 and CDR2 (germline): MNHNS, SASEGT. This CDR3 spans 11 amino acids. V lost 3 bases to trimming and J lost 10 bases, with 9 bases between them. CDR3: CASSEVQGAFF. In DNA form, the CDR3 reads TGTGCCAGCAGTGAGGTACAGGGAGCTTTCTTT.

The sample holds one count of this clone. This chain connects TRBV14 to TRBJ2-1; D unresolved. Trimming took 2 bases from V and 7 from J, leaving 3 bases between them. The CDR3 covers 11 residues. Germline V lookup: CDR1 SGHDN, CDR2 FVKESK. The DNA for the CDR3 is TGTGCCAGCAGCCAACGGAATGAGCAGTTCTTC. Protein sequence: CASSQRNEQFF.